Here is one T cell receptor (beta chain) with its context. This entry belongs to a study of blood T cell repertoires in COVID-19. About the research overall: Acute and convalescent COVID-19 samples came from the United States, Italy and Spain. Sample material is recorded as cDNA or gDNA derived from T cells, B-cell-depleted T cells, or PBMCs.

Generated by immunoSEQ multiplex PCR, the TCRdb table keeps only in-frame clones and is missing some. The sample includes 250,000 to 300,000 clones, about 85% of them seen just once. V lost 2 bases, J lost 2 bases, and 4 bases stayed unmatched. Looked up from germline, CDR1 is SGHTA and CDR2 is FQGNSA. This CDR3 has 16 residues. This chain uses TRBV7-2 with TRBJ1-5; TRBD1 matches at 9 bases. The receptor was isolated from a woman in her forties or fifties who had recovered from COVID-19. Sequencing was carried out using peripheral blood. CDR3 sequence (DNA): TGTGCCAGCAGCTTACGCACAGGGGGCCGCAATCAGCCCCAGCATTTT. This codes for CASSLRTGGRNQPQHF. Looking up the rest from reference TRBV7-2 and TRBJ1-5 gives the full variable domain: GAGVSQSPSNKVTEKGKDVELRCDPISGHTALYWYRQSLGQGLEFLIYFQGNSAPDKSGLPSDRFSAERTGGSVSTLTIQRTQQEDSAVYLCASSLRTGGRNQPQHFGDGTRLSIL.